The entry that follows covers one T cell receptor (beta chain) sequence. Its specificity is not known. The germline V gene has CDR1 SGDLS and CDR2 YYNGEE. J lost 1 base, V lost 4 bases, and 6 bases had no gene match. The CDR3 runs 16 residues. Methods used by the authors: In the immunoSEQ data, sequences were junction-only and lacked quality scores, so filtering differed. Generated by immunoSEQ multiplex PCR, the TCRdb table keeps only in-frame clones and is missing some. The DNA was the basis for D and trimming; V, J and clone size are from that table. Of more than 2 million clones listed, 95% are singletons. The data stem from a study of shared clonotypes between healthy human individuals. Overall study: Three plates each covered CD4 naive and memory; CD8 naive two, CD8 memory one.

Study-wide findings and caveats: Represented genetic and exposure-history diversity was restricted by having few donors. Shared clonotypes across all four donors exceeded non-shared ones in generation probability.

The rearrangement joins TRBV9 to TRBJ2-2; 8 bases line up with TRBD1. Sequencing was carried out using naive CD4+ T cells sorted from blood. The subset here: CD45RA+ positively selected. The clonotype originates from a man in his late teens or twenties in good health. In nucleotides, the CDR3 is TGTGCCAGCAGCCCCCGAGGACAGGGGAACACCGGGGAGCTGTTTTTT. Translating it yields CASSPRGQGNTGELFF.